This TCR beta chain was obtained from a study of technical replicates of blood from a few donors. Measured with immunoSEQ multiplex PCR; TCRdb has only the in-frame clones, and not every one. The repertoire holds roughly 59,000 clones, with around 85% as singletons. This sequence originates from a human donor in good health. Some clones in this sample may be carry-over from other donors' samples. The sequencing input was PBMCs.

The CDR3 reads CASSQARVNPEAFF. The CDR3, as DNA: TGCGCCAGCAGCCAGGCCAGGGTAAACCCTGAAGCTTTCTTT. The rearrangement uses TRBV4-3 and TRBJ1-1, with D maybe TRBD1 (5 bases). CDR3 length equals 14 residues. V gave up 3 bases and J gave up 6 bases, with 14 bases separating them. Germline CDR1 reads LGHNA; CDR2 reads YSLEER.